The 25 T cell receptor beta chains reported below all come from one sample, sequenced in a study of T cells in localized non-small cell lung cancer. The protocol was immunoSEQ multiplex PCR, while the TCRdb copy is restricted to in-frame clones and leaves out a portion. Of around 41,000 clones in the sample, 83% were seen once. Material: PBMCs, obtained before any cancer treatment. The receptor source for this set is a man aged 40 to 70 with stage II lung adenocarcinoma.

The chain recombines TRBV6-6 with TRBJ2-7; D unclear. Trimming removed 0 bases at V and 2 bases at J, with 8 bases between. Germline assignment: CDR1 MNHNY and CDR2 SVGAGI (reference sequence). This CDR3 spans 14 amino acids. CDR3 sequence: CASSYSVGPYEQYF. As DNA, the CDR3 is TGTGCCAGCAGTTACTCGGTCGGTCCCTACGAGCAGTACTTC.

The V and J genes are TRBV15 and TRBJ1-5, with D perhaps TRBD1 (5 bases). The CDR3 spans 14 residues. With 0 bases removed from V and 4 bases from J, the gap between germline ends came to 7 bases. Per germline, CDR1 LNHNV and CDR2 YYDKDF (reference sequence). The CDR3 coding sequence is TGTGCCACCAGCAGAGACAGGGCGAATCAGCCCCAGCATTTT. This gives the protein CATSRDRANQPQHF.

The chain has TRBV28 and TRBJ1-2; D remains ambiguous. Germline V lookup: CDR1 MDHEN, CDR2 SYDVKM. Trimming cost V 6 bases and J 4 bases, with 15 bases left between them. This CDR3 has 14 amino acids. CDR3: CASRVPASFYGYTF. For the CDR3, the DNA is TGTGCCAGCAGGGTCCCAGCCTCCTTCTATGGCTACACCTTC.

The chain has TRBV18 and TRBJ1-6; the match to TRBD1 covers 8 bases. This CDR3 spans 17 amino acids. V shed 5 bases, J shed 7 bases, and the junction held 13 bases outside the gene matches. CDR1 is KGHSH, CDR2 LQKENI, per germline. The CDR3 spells CASSVARDRLLNSPLHF. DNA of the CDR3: TGTGCCAGCTCAGTCGCCCGGGACAGGCTTTTGAATTCACCCCTCCACTTT.

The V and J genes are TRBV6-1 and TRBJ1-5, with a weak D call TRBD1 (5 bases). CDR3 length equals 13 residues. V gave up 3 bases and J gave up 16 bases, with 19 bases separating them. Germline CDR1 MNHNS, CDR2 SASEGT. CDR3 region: CASSESQGGELHF. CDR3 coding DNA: TGTGCCAGCAGTGAGTCTCAGGGAGGGGAGTTACATTTT.

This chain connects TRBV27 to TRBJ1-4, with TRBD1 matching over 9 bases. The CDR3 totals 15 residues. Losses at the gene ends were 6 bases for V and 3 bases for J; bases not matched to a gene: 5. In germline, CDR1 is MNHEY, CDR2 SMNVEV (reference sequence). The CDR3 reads CASSSQGAPNEKLFF. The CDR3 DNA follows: TGTGCCAGCAGCTCACAGGGGGCCCCTAATGAAAAACTGTTTTTT. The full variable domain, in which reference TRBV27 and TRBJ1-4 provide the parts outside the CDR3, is EAQVTQNPRYLITVTGKKLTVTCSQNMNHEYMSWYRQDPGLGLRQIYYSMNVEVTDKGDVPEGYKVSRKEKRNFPLILESPSPNQTSLYFCASSSQGAPNEKLFFGSGTQLSVL.

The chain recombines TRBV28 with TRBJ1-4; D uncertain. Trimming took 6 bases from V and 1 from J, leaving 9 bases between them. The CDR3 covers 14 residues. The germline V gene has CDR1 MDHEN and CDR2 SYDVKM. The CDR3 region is CASRQPGTNEKLFF. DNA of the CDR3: TGTGCCAGCAGGCAGCCGGGAACTAATGAAAAACTGTTTTTT.

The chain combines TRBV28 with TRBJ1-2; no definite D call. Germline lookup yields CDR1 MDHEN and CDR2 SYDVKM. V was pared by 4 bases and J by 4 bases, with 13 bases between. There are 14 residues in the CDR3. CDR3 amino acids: CASSSLLEGYGYTF. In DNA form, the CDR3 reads TGTGCCAGCAGTTCCTTACTTGAAGGCTATGGCTACACCTTC.

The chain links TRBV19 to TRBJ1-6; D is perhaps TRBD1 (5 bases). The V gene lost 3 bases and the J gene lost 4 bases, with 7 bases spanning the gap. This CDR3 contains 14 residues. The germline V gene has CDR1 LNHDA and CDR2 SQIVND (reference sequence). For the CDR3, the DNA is TGTGCCAGTAGTATGGGGGAGTATAATTCACCCCTCCACTTT. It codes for CASSMGEYNSPLHF.

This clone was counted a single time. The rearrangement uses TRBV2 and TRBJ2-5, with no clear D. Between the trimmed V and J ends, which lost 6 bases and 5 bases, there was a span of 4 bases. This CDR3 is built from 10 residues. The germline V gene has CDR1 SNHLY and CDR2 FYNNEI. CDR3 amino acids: CASRSETQYF. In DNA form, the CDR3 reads TGTGCCAGCAGAAGTGAGACCCAGTACTTC.

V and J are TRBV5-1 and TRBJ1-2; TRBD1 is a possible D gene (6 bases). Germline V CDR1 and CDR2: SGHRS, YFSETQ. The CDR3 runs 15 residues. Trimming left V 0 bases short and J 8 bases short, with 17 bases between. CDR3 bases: TGCGCCAGCAGCTTGGAGGTCCGACAGGCGGGGGGCTACACCTTC. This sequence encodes CASSLEVRQAGGYTF.

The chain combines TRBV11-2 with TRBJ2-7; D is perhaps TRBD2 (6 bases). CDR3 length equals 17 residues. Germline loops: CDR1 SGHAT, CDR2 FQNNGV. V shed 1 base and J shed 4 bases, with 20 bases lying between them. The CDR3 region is CASSLGAGAGLLYEQYF. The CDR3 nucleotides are TGTGCCAGCAGCTTAGGGGCTGGGGCGGGATTACTTTACGAGCAGTACTTC.

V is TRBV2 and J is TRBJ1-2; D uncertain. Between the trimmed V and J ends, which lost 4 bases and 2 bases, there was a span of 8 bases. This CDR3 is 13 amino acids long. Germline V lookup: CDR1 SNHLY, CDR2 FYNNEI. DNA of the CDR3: TGTGCCAGCAGTGTGACGGGCAACTATGGCTACACCTTC. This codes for CASSVTGNYGYTF.

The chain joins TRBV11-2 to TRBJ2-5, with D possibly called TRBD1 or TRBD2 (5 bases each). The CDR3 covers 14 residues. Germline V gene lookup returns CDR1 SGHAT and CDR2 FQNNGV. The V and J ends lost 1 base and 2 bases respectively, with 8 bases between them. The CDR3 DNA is TGTGCCAGCAGCTTAGCGGGGCGACAAGAGACCCAGTACTTC. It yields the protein CASSLAGRQETQYF.

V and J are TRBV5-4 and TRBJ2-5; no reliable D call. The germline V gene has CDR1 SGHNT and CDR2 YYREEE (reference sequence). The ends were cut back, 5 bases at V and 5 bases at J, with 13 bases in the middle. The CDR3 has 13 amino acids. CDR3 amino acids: CASSRPFVETQYF. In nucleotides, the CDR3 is TGTGCCAGCAGTCGGCCCTTTGTGGAGACCCAGTACTTC.

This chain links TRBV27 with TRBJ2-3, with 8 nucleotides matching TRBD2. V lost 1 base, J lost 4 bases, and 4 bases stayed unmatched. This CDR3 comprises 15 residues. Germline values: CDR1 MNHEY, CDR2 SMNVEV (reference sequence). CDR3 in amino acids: CASSLLGLDADTQYF. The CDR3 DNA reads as TGTGCCAGCAGTTTATTGGGACTAGACGCAGATACGCAGTATTTT.

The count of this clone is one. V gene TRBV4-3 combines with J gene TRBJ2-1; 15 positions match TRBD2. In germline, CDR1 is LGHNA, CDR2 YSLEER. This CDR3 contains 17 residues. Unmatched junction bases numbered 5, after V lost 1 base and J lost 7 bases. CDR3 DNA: TGCGCCAGCAGCCAAGGGCCCGGGACTAGCGGGAGGAATGAGCAGTTCTTC. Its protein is CASSQGPGTSGRNEQFF.

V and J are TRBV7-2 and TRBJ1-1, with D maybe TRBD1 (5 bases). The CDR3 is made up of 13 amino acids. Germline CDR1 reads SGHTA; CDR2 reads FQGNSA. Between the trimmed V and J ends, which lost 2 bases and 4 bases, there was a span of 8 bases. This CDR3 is CASSLQGVTEAFF. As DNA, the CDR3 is TGTGCCAGCAGCTTACAGGGTGTCACTGAAGCTTTCTTT.

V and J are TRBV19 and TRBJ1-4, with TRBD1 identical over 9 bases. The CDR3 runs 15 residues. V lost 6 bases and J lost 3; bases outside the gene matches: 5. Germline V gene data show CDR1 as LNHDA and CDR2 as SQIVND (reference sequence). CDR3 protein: CASRQQGAANEKLFF. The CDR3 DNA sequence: TGTGCCAGTAGGCAACAGGGGGCAGCTAATGAAAAACTGTTTTTT.

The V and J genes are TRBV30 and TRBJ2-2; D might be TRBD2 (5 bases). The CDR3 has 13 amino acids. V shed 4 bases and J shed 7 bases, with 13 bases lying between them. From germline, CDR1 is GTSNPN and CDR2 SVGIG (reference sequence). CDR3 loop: CAWTFSGSGELFF. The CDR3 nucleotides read TGTGCCTGGACCTTCAGCGGTAGCGGGGAGCTGTTTTTT. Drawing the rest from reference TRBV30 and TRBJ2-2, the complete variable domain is SQTIHQWPATLVQPVGSPLSLECTVEGTSNPNLYWYRQAAGRGLQLLFYSVGIGQISSEVPQNLSASRPQDRQFILSSKKLLLSDSGFYLCAWTFSGSGELFFGEGSRLTVL.

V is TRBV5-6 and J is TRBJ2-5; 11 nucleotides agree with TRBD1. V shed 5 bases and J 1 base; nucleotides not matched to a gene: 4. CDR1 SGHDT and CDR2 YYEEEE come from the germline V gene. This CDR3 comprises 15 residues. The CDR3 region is CASSRGTGGQETQYF. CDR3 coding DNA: TGTGCCAGCAGTAGGGGGACAGGGGGCCAAGAGACCCAGTACTTC.

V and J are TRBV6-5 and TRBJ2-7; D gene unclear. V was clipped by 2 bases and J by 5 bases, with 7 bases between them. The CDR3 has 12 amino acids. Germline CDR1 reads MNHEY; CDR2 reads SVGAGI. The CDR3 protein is CASSYMEHEQYF. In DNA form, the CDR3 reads TGTGCCAGCAGTTACATGGAGCACGAGCAGTACTTC.

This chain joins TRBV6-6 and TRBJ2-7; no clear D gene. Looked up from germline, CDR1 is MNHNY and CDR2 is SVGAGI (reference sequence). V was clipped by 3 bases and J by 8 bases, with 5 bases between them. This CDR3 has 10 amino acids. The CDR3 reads CASSYGQQYF. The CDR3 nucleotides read TGTGCCAGCAGTTATGGCCAGCAGTACTTC.

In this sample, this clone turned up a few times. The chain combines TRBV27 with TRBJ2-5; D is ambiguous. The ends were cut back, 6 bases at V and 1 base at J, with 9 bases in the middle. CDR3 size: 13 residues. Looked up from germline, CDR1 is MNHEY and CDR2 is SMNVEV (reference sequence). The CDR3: CASSRRPQETQYF. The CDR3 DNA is TGTGCCAGCAGCAGACGGCCCCAAGAGACCCAGTACTTC.

CDR3 amino acids: CASSPPEASEQYF. CDR3 bases: TGTGCCAGCAGTCCCCCCGAGGCTAGCGAGCAGTACTTC. The chain links TRBV6-5 to TRBJ2-7; no clear D. Germline V gives CDR1 MNHEY, CDR2 SVGAGI. Trimming removed 5 bases at V and 6 bases at J, with 14 bases between. This CDR3 is built from 13 residues.